A selection of T cell receptor beta chains follows, all from one sample in a study of identical twins. In TCRdb, the 5' RACE reads were re-called with MiXCR into one record per CDR3 protein. The sample carries approximately 500,000 distinct CDR3 sequences, roughly 24% recorded once. This same sample was also part of a study on T cells expressing NK-cell markers.

The sample taken for sequencing was CD4+ T cells sorted from blood. All receptors derive from a woman aged 18-29 years in good health. The conserved cysteine and the conserved F or W are not part of the CDR3 here. Each record gives: V gene, CDR3 protein.

v_call: TRBV12-3/TRBV12-4; cdr3_aa: ASRGTGNYGYT
v_call: TRBV27; cdr3_aa: ASSPNGIRNQPQH
v_call: TRBV11-2; cdr3_aa: ASSLGQSGGKLF
v_call: TRBV7-9; cdr3_aa: ASSATDRDYGYT
v_call: TRBV12-3/TRBV12-4; cdr3_aa: ASSWRQRNTEAF
v_call: TRBV20-1; cdr3_aa: SATPTVRAEAF
v_call: TRBV7-9; cdr3_aa: ASSFWGKGKGQPQH
v_call: TRBV3-1; cdr3_aa: ASSQGGAQTEAF
v_call: TRBV5-1; cdr3_aa: ASKPSGGINTGELF
v_call: TRBV12-3/TRBV12-4; cdr3_aa: ASSGSFYPYEQY
v_call: TRBV29-1; cdr3_aa: SADRGSNNEQF
v_call: TRBV29-1; cdr3_aa: SVALSHEQY
v_call: TRBV6-1; cdr3_aa: ASRIGSSNEQF
v_call: TRBV5-1; cdr3_aa: ASSLGAQNEKLF
v_call: TRBV10-3; cdr3_aa: AISESSGEYEQY
v_call: TRBV7-9; cdr3_aa: ASRSHRGSPREQY
v_call: TRBV3-1; cdr3_aa: ASSQEGLALY
v_call: TRBV7-2; cdr3_aa: ASSSRTGNTIY
v_call: TRBV10-3; cdr3_aa: AISDVTYEQY
v_call: TRBV3-1; cdr3_aa: ASSHRQGLNTEAF
v_call: TRBV6-5; cdr3_aa: ASSYSIGSYGYT
v_call: TRBV2; cdr3_aa: ASRNGPEQF
v_call: TRBV20-1; cdr3_aa: SARDGTDYSGNTIY
v_call: TRBV4-3; cdr3_aa: ASSQVAQGGETQY
v_call: TRBV3-1; cdr3_aa: ASSQPNMQY
v_call: TRBV2; cdr3_aa: ASRRTSGNTREQY
v_call: TRBV4-3; cdr3_aa: ASSRRQGGPPEQY
v_call: TRBV12-3/TRBV12-4; cdr3_aa: ASSGERVSNQPQH
v_call: TRBV6-1; cdr3_aa: ASRITRDSSYEQY
v_call: TRBV7-9; cdr3_aa: ASRSTNTGELF
v_call: TRBV5-1; cdr3_aa: ASRRDEKLF
v_call: TRBV20-1; cdr3_aa: SARNTPAGGLNTEAF
v_call: TRBV11-2; cdr3_aa: ASSLTRSSYNEQF